This T cell receptor (beta chain) stems from a study of T cell therapy after organ transplantation. A note on this clone: The target antigen is unknown.

The CDR3 covers 15 residues. V was pared by 0 bases and J by 7 bases, with 14 bases between. The V gene's germline CDR1 is SGHVS and CDR2 FNYEAQ. Sequencing was performed with immunoSEQ multiplex PCR; in TCRdb, only in-frame clones are kept and a portion is missing. The sample includes about 1,800 clones, roughly 91% seen only once; the top ten take under 45%. Time point noted: 20-29 weeks after completion of therapy. The sequences come from CD8+ T cells from blood, collected after autologous CMV-specific T cell therapy. The rearrangement joins TRBV7-6 to TRBJ2-3; the D gene is possibly TRBD2 (6 bases). This receptor was identified in a human patient who had received a solid organ transplant and had CMV disease. The T cells may come from the graft donor. CDR3 DNA: TGTGCCAGCAGCTTAGCAGCGGGCCTCGAGAATACGCAGTATTTT. Translating it yields CASSLAAGLENTQYF. The full variable domain, completed using reference TRBV7-6 and TRBJ2-3, is GAGVSQSPRYKVTKRGQDVALRCDPISGHVSLYWYRQALGQGPEFLTYFNYEAQQDKSGLPNDRFSAERPEGSISTLTIQRTEQRDSAMYRCASSLAAGLENTQYFGPGTRLTVL.